These T cell receptor beta chains were read from a single sample in a study of cytomegalovirus exposure and HLA in healthy donors. Sequencing was performed with immunoSEQ multiplex PCR; in TCRdb, only in-frame clones are kept and a portion is missing. The table shows roughly 200,000 clones, with about four fifths occurring only once. Sequencing was done on a sample of PBMCs. These receptors all stem from a female donor in good health and CMV-seronegative. Each CDR3 is given with its conserved first and last residue. Each record gives: J gene, clone size, V gene, D gene, CDR3 DNA, CDR3 protein. A D gene is named only where the DNA matches it firmly. The size field is filled for only some rows; it gives once, few, many or a size class.

TRBJ2-7 - TRBV5-4 TRBD2 TGTGCCAGCAGACCCGGGACTAGCGGGAACTCCTACGAGCAGTACTTC CASRPGTSGNSYEQYF
TRBJ2-3 - TRBV18 - TGTGCCAGCTCAGACAAGAAGGGGATGGGGGATACGCAGTATTTT CASSDKKGMGDTQYF
TRBJ1-2 - TRBV5-1 - TGCGCCAGCAGCTTGGACCCTTCGAGGGGCTACACCTTC CASSLDPSRGYTF
TRBJ2-1 - TRBV10-2 - TGCGCCACCGGCTCCTACAATGAGCAGTTCTTC CATGSYNEQFF
TRBJ2-7 - TRBV7-9 - TGTGCCAGCGCGGGGTCCGTCTCGAACTACGAGCAGTACTTC CASAGSVSNYEQYF
TRBJ2-7 - TRBV6-1 - TGTGCCAGCAGTGAGTTCGACAGCCGGTCCTACGAGCAGTACTTC CASSEFDSRSYEQYF
TRBJ2-5 - TRBV5-1 - TGCGCCAGCAGCTTGAGGGGTTTAGAGACCCAGTACTTC CASSLRGLETQYF
TRBJ1-1 - TRBV9 TRBD1 TGTGCCAGCAGCGTAGACCCCTTGACAGGGGCCGTTTCCAAGGCTCAAACCTTT CASSVDPLTGAVSKAQTF
TRBJ2-2 - TRBV7-8 - TGTGCCAGCAGCTTTACCAGACAGACCGGGGAGCTGTTTTTT CASSFTRQTGELFF
TRBJ1-1 - TRBV6-1 - TGTGCCGGCTCTCCCCCGGGACTCCAGAACACTGAAGCTTTCTTT CAGSPPGLQNTEAFF
TRBJ2-2 - TRBV27 TRBD2 TGTGCCAGCAATAAACTAGCGGGGGTCACCGGGGAGCTGTTTTTT CASNKLAGVTGELFF
TRBJ2-7 - TRBV7-9 TRBD2 TGTGCCAGCAGCTCCGTAATAGCGGGAGTTGGATACGAGCAGTACTTC CASSSVIAGVGYEQYF
TRBJ2-1 - TRBV5-1 TRBD2 TGCGCCAGCAGCTTGGAGCGGGGGGGCATCGATGAGCAGTTCTTC CASSLERGGIDEQFF
TRBJ2-1 - TRBV7-9 - TGTGCCAGCAGCTTACAGGGGACTGAGCAGTTCTTC CASSLQGTEQFF
TRBJ2-5 - TRBV5-1 TRBD1 TGCGCCAGCAGCTTGGAATCATTCGGGACAGTGGGAGAGACCCAGTACTTC CASSLESFGTVGETQYF
TRBJ1-5 - TRBV6-6 - TGTGCCAGCAGTTACTTGACAGTAAATCAGCCCCAGCATTTT CASSYLTVNQPQHF
TRBJ1-1 - TRBV10-3 - TGTGCCATCAGTGATAGCGGGTCCGCTTGGACTGAAGCTTTCTTT CAISDSGSAWTEAFF
TRBJ2-7 - TRBV30 TRBD1 TGTGCCTGGAGCAGGGGGCGCCCCTACGAGCAGTACTTC CAWSRGRPYEQYF
TRBJ1-2 - TRBV30 TRBD1 TGTGCCTGGAGTGTAGACAGGGACTATGGCTACACCTTC CAWSVDRDYGYTF
TRBJ2-7 - TRBV5-1 - TGCGCCAGCAGCTTGGACTTCCACGAGCAGTACTTC CASSLDFHEQYF
TRBJ2-3 - TRBV28 TRBD1 TGTGCCAGCAGTTTCATGGGGCAGGGGGTAACAGATACGCAGTATTTT CASSFMGQGVTDTQYF
TRBJ1-2 - TRBV29-1 TRBD1 TGCAGCGTTTCGACAGGGCAGGGCTATGGCTACACCTTC CSVSTGQGYGYTF
TRBJ2-3 once TRBV27 TRBD1 TGTGCCAGCAGTTTGACAGGGGGTACAGATACGCAGTATTTT CASSLTGGTDTQYF
TRBJ1-5 - TRBV15 - TGTGCCACCAGCAGTAGGGGTCACCTTCTGGGGTATAGCAATCAGCCCCAGCATTTT CATSSRGHLLGYSNQPQHF
TRBJ2-3 - TRBV4-1 - TGCGCCAGCAGCCTCTCTACAGGGAGCACAGATACGCAGTATTTT CASSLSTGSTDTQYF
TRBJ2-7 - TRBV30 TRBD2 TGTGCCTGGAGCGGGGGGTCTTACGAGCAGTACTTC CAWSGGSYEQYF
TRBJ1-2 - TRBV5-8 - TGTGCCAGCAGCTTGTTACAGTACTATGGCTACACCTTC CASSLLQYYGYTF
TRBJ2-7 - TRBV29-1 TRBD2 TGCAGCGTTGCCCAAGGAGCGGGAGCGAGGGAGCAGTACTTC CSVAQGAGAREQYF
TRBJ2-7 once TRBV28 TRBD2 TGTGCCAGCAGCCCTAGCGGGGGGTTCTCCTACGAGCAGTACTTC CASSPSGGFSYEQYF
TRBJ2-3 - TRBV21-1 - TGTGCCAGCAGCAAAAGAGGGGACGGGACTAGCGGGAGGGCCGGCACAGATACGCAGTATTTT CASSKRGDGTSGRAGTDTQYF
TRBJ2-1 - TRBV27 TRBD1 TGTGCCAGCACGGGGGGACAGGGTAGGAATGAGCAGTTCTTC CASTGGQGRNEQFF
TRBJ2-4 few TRBV5-4 - TGTGCCAGCAGCCGTGACCAGGAAAACATTCAGTACTTC CASSRDQENIQYF
TRBJ1-1 once TRBV28 - TGTGCCAGCAGTTTTGCAGGTCGCAACACTGAAGCTTTCTTT CASSFAGRNTEAFF
TRBJ2-3 once TRBV5-1 TRBD2 TGCGCCAGCAATGTTGGCGGGGGGGGCACAGATACGCAGTATTTT CASNVGGGGTDTQYF
TRBJ2-3 - TRBV13 - TGTGCCAGCAGCTTAGACCCGGGTCCGCGCCGGGGGCAGTATTTT CASSLDPGPRRGQYF
TRBJ1-1 - TRBV19 TRBD1 TGTGCCAGTAGTCCCAGGGGGGCGACAGCAAACACTGAAGCTTTCTTT CASSPRGATANTEAFF
TRBJ1-2 few TRBV5-4 - TGTGCCAGCAGCTTGGTGGCAGGTTATGGCTACACCTTC CASSLVAGYGYTF
TRBJ1-3 - TRBV5-4 - TGTGCCAGCAGCCACAAGGACAGATCGGATGGAAACACCATATATTTT CASSHKDRSDGNTIYF
TRBJ1-4 - TRBV7-9 TRBD1 TGTGCCAGCAGCTTAGTGACAGGGGTTAGTGAAAAACTGTTTTTT CASSLVTGVSEKLFF
TRBJ2-5 - TRBV19 - TGTGCCAGTAGTTCCCGACAGGCGGAGACCCAGTACTTC CASSSRQAETQYF
TRBJ2-2 - TRBV6-5 TRBD2 TGTGCCAGCAGCCGGGGGGAGGGGGAGCTGTTTTTT CASSRGEGELFF
TRBJ1-5 - TRBV28 TRBD1 TGTGCCAGCAGCCGAAGGACAGGGATTCAGCCCCAGCATTTT CASSRRTGIQPQHF
TRBJ1-2 - TRBV10-3 TRBD1 TGTGCCACACAGGGGCCGTTATTCTATGGCTACACCTTC CATQGPLFYGYTF
TRBJ1-2 - TRBV9 - TGTGCCAGCAGCCCCGGGGGGAACTATGGCTACACCTTC CASSPGGNYGYTF
TRBJ2-3 few TRBV5-1 TRBD2 TGCGCCAGCCAAGCGGGAGGGAGTGCAGATACGCAGTATTTT CASQAGGSADTQYF
TRBJ2-5 - TRBV6-6 - TGTGCCAGCAGTCCGACAGTCGAGACCCAGTACTTC CASSPTVETQYF
TRBJ1-2 few TRBV29-1 - TGCAGCGGTTCTAAGGGGGAAGGCTACACCTTC CSGSKGEGYTF
TRBJ1-2 few TRBV9 - TGTGCCAGCAGCGCCCACGGGGGTCAGAACTATGGCTACACCTTC CASSAHGGQNYGYTF
TRBJ2-6 - TRBV30 - TGTGCCTGGAGTGGTTTAGGGGCCAACGTCCTGACTTTC CAWSGLGANVLTF
TRBJ1-1 - TRBV7-6 - TGTGCCAGCAGCTTAGGGAACAGCATGAACACTGAAGCTTTCTTT CASSLGNSMNTEAFF
TRBJ1-5 - TRBV6-1 - TGTGCCAGCAGTGAAGCGCTACAAGGCCGGGGGCAGCCCCAGCATTTT CASSEALQGRGQPQHF
TRBJ1-2 - TRBV7-9 TRBD1 TGTGCCAGCAGCTTAGATGGGACAGGGGGCGTCTATGGCTACACCTTC CASSLDGTGGVYGYTF
TRBJ2-7 once TRBV7-8 TRBD2 TGTGCCAGCAGCTTAGGGGCGGGAGACTACGAGCAGTACTTC CASSLGAGDYEQYF
TRBJ1-2 few TRBV19 TRBD1 TGTGCCAGTAGCCCTGGGACAGGGAGGTATGGCTACACCTTC CASSPGTGRYGYTF
TRBJ2-5 - TRBV7-9 - TGTGCCAGCAGCTTAGGAGGGCTGGACCGAGGACGCCAAGAGACCCAGTACTTC CASSLGGLDRGRQETQYF
TRBJ1-2 - TRBV7-9 - TGTGCCAGCAGCCCCCCGGGGGTCGGCTACACCTTC CASSPPGVGYTF
TRBJ2-2 - TRBV2 - TGTGCCAGCAGTGACCGGGAACCTTACACCGGGGAGCTGTTTTTT CASSDREPYTGELFF
TRBJ2-1 - TRBV13 TRBD2 TGTGCCAGCAGCTACGGGGGGGCCGGGAATGAGCAGTTCTTC CASSYGGAGNEQFF
TRBJ2-7 - TRBV5-5 - TGTGCCAGCAGCTTGACTAGTGTGAGAGAGCAGTACTTC CASSLTSVREQYF